Listed below are T cell receptor beta chains from one sample, sequenced in a study of response to subunit inactivated influenza vaccine. TCRdb re-derived calls from the RT-PCR reads in MiXCR, one entry per CDR3 protein. The sample holds hundreds of thousands of distinct CDR3 sequences, about 17% seen once. The sequencing here drew on CD4+ T cells sorted from PBMCs, taken less than 25 months after vaccination. The receptors were gathered from a man between 50 and 75 years old who received an inactivated influenza vaccine. Both conserved end residues are part of each CDR3. Fields, in order: J gene, clone size, D gene, V gene, CDR3 length, CDR3 protein, CDR3 DNA. D genes are given only for firm matches. Part of the rows lack a size; the others show once, few, many or a class for expanded clones.

j_gene: TRBJ1-6; abundance: few; d_gene: .; v_gene: TRBV20-1; len: 14; CDR3aa: CSARHGQGNSPLHF; CDR3nt: TGCAGTGCCCGGCATGGGCAGGGAAATTCACCCCTCCACTTT
j_gene: TRBJ2-1; abundance: few; d_gene: TRBD2; v_gene: TRBV4-1; len: 15; CDR3aa: CASSEERGSYNEQFF; CDR3nt: TGCGCCAGCAGCGAAGAGCGGGGCTCCTACAATGAGCAGTTCTTC
j_gene: TRBJ1-1; abundance: few; d_gene: .; v_gene: TRBV4-1; len: 15; CDR3aa: CASSQEAVSNTEAFF; CDR3nt: TGCGCCAGCAGCCAAGAAGCCGTTTCGAACACTGAAGCTTTCTTT
j_gene: TRBJ2-7; abundance: many; d_gene: TRBD1; v_gene: TRBV11-2; len: 15; CDR3aa: CASSLDPWTGDEQYF; CDR3nt: TGTGCCAGCAGCTTAGATCCGTGGACAGGAGACGAGCAGTACTTC
j_gene: TRBJ2-7; abundance: .; d_gene: .; v_gene: TRBV10-3; len: 11; CDR3aa: CATGQTYEQYF; CDR3nt: TGTGCCACCGGACAGACCTACGAGCAGTACTTC
j_gene: TRBJ1-5; abundance: .; d_gene: .; v_gene: TRBV18; len: 13; CDR3aa: CASSSWSDQPQHF; CDR3nt: TGTGCCAGCTCTAGCTGGAGCGATCAGCCCCAGCATTTT
j_gene: TRBJ2-5; abundance: many; d_gene: TRBD1; v_gene: TRBV24-1; len: 14; CDR3aa: CATSSDRGGETQYF; CDR3nt: TGTGCCACCAGTTCGGACAGGGGCGGGGAGACCCAGTACTTC
j_gene: TRBJ1-2; abundance: .; d_gene: TRBD1; v_gene: TRBV14; len: 15; CDR3aa: CASSQDEPRGLGYTF; CDR3nt: TGTGCCAGCAGCCAAGATGAACCCAGGGGGCTCGGCTACACCTTC
j_gene: TRBJ2-2; abundance: .; d_gene: .; v_gene: TRBV7-2; len: 15; CDR3aa: CASSGTNLNTGELFF; CDR3nt: TGTGCCAGCAGCGGTACTAACTTGAACACCGGGGAGCTGTTTTTT
j_gene: TRBJ2-2; abundance: many; d_gene: TRBD1; v_gene: TRBV4-1; len: 16; CDR3aa: CASSQADRSPPGELFF; CDR3nt: TGCGCCAGCAGCCAAGCGGACAGGAGCCCCCCCGGGGAGCTGTTTTTT
j_gene: TRBJ2-3; abundance: few; d_gene: .; v_gene: TRBV30; len: 11; CDR3aa: CAWSPADTQYF; CDR3nt: TGTGCCTGGAGTCCCGCAGATACGCAGTATTTT
j_gene: TRBJ2-7; abundance: many; d_gene: .; v_gene: TRBV6-5; len: 14; CDR3aa: CASSLDRSSYEQYF; CDR3nt: TGTGCCAGCAGTTTAGACCGGAGCTCCTACGAGCAGTACTTC
j_gene: TRBJ1-6; abundance: .; d_gene: .; v_gene: TRBV6-1; len: 16; CDR3aa: CASSEGFGIGTAPLHF; CDR3nt: TGTGCCAGCAGTGAAGGCTTCGGAATAGGAACGGCACCCCTCCACTTT
j_gene: TRBJ2-2; abundance: few; d_gene: TRBD1; v_gene: TRBV29-1; len: 14; CDR3aa: CSVRQGINTGELFF; CDR3nt: TGCAGCGTAAGACAGGGGATTAACACCGGGGAGCTGTTTTTT
j_gene: TRBJ2-7; abundance: .; d_gene: .; v_gene: TRBV20-1; len: 14; CDR3aa: CSANLGPSSYEQYF; CDR3nt: TGCAGTGCTAACCTGGGACCCAGCTCCTACGAGCAGTACTTC
j_gene: TRBJ1-1; abundance: few; d_gene: .; v_gene: TRBV5-6; len: 14; CDR3aa: CASGRGGRNTEAFF; CDR3nt: TGTGCCAGCGGTAGGGGGGGAAGGAACACTGAAGCTTTCTTT
j_gene: TRBJ2-1; abundance: .; d_gene: TRBD2; v_gene: TRBV20-1; len: 13; CDR3aa: CSAALGGSYEQFF; CDR3nt: TGCAGTGCTGCCCTCGGCGGGAGCTATGAGCAGTTCTTC
j_gene: TRBJ2-4; abundance: few; d_gene: .; v_gene: TRBV13; len: 13; CDR3aa: CASSTPGTDIQYF; CDR3nt: TGTGCCAGCAGCACGCCGGGGACGGACATTCAGTACTTC
j_gene: TRBJ2-7; abundance: few; d_gene: .; v_gene: TRBV5-1; len: 13; CDR3aa: CASSFPQGNEQYF; CDR3nt: TGCGCCAGCAGCTTTCCACAGGGAAACGAGCAGTACTTC
j_gene: TRBJ2-1; abundance: .; d_gene: TRBD1; v_gene: TRBV20-1; len: 15; CDR3aa: CSARDYRTGNNEQFF; CDR3nt: TGCAGTGCTAGAGATTACCGGACAGGAAACAATGAGCAGTTCTTC
j_gene: TRBJ2-1; abundance: .; d_gene: .; v_gene: TRBV7-6; len: 13; CDR3aa: CASSRLLRNEQFF; CDR3nt: TGTGCCAGCAGCCGCCTTTTGAGAAATGAGCAGTTCTTC
j_gene: TRBJ1-2; abundance: few; d_gene: .; v_gene: TRBV6-5; len: 15; CDR3aa: CASSYSKGRGYGYTF; CDR3nt: TGTGCCAGCAGTTACTCGAAGGGCAGGGGCTATGGCTACACCTTC
j_gene: TRBJ2-5; abundance: .; d_gene: TRBD1; v_gene: TRBV20-1; len: 11; CDR3aa: CSAKNPDRVIF; CDR3nt: TGCAGTGCAAAAAACCCGGACAGGGTTATATTC
j_gene: TRBJ1-1; abundance: .; d_gene: .; v_gene: TRBV12-3/TRBV12-4; len: 15; CDR3aa: CASSPLGQKNTEAFF; CDR3nt: TGTGCCAGCAGTCCATTGGGACAAAAAAACACTGAAGCTTTCTTT
j_gene: TRBJ2-7; abundance: .; d_gene: TRBD1; v_gene: TRBV6-6; len: 13; CDR3aa: CASRADRVGEQYF; CDR3nt: TGTGCCAGCAGGGCGGACAGGGTAGGGGAGCAGTACTTC
j_gene: TRBJ2-5; abundance: many; d_gene: TRBD2; v_gene: TRBV15; len: 17; CDR3aa: CATSRGTSLTLQETQYF; CDR3nt: TGTGCCACCAGCAGAGGGACTAGCCTAACCCTACAAGAGACCCAGTACTTC
j_gene: TRBJ1-5; abundance: .; d_gene: .; v_gene: TRBV7-2; len: 17; CDR3aa: CASSLAGAGFGNQPQHF; CDR3nt: TGTGCCAGCAGCTTAGCGGGTGCGGGCTTTGGCAATCAGCCCCAGCATTTT
j_gene: TRBJ2-7; abundance: .; d_gene: .; v_gene: TRBV10-3; len: 17; CDR3aa: CAISLGQRTDSADEQYF; CDR3nt: TGTGCCATCAGCCTCGGACAGCGCACTGATAGTGCCGACGAGCAGTACTTC
j_gene: TRBJ2-1; abundance: .; d_gene: TRBD2; v_gene: TRBV10-2; len: 14; CDR3aa: CASIRRGTYNEQFF; CDR3nt: TGCGCCAGCATTCGGCGGGGGACCTACAATGAGCAGTTCTTC
j_gene: TRBJ2-3; abundance: few; d_gene: TRBD2; v_gene: TRBV7-9; len: 16; CDR3aa: CASSLGLAGFTDTQYF; CDR3nt: TGTGCCAGCAGCTTGGGACTAGCGGGCTTCACAGATACGCAGTATTTT